The 9 T cell receptor beta chains reported below all come from one sample, sequenced in a study of blood T cell repertoires in COVID-19. Profiling relied on immunoSEQ multiplex PCR, and the TCRdb table lists in-frame clones only, not all of them. The table lists around 300,000 clones, nearly 90% of them singletons. Sequencing was performed on peripheral blood. The source of these receptors is a woman aged 40 to 50 with COVID-19, enrolled during active disease.

The genes are TRBV3-1 (or the pseudogene TRBV3-2) and TRBJ2-3; 8 nucleotides line up with TRBD2. The germline CDR1 and CDR2 sequences are LGHDT and YNNKEL (reference sequence). The CDR3 consists of 15 residues. J lost 0 bases, V lost 3 bases, and 2 bases had no gene match. The CDR3 here is CASSHPSGSTDTQYF. DNA of the CDR3: TGTGCCAGCAGCCACCCTAGCGGGAGCACAGATACGCAGTATTTT.

To note about this clone: The sample holds other DNA sequences that translate to the same CDR3. V is TRBV28 and J is TRBJ1-1; 8 bases agree with TRBD1. Unmatched junction bases numbered 5, after V lost 6 bases and J lost 5 bases. Germline CDR1 and CDR2: MDHEN and SYDVKM. The CDR3 totals 13 residues. The CDR3 protein is CASRPRGRTEAFF. CDR3 sequence (DNA): TGTGCCAGCAGACCCAGGGGGCGGACTGAAGCTTTCTTT.

This clone was detected once. V usage is TRBV5-1 and J usage is TRBJ2-7; TRBD1 agrees at 10 bases. The CDR3 has 13 amino acids. With V trimmed by 2 bases and J by 5 bases, 1 base remained unmatched. Germline V lookup: CDR1 SGHRS, CDR2 YFSETQ. The CDR3 reads CASSLGQGDEQYF. The CDR3 nucleotides read TGCGCCAGCAGCTTAGGACAGGGGGACGAGCAGTACTTC.

This chain uses TRBV19 with TRBJ1-1, with TRBD1 identical over 8 bases. CDR3 size: 15 residues. After removal of 1 base from V and 5 bases from J, the junction contained 6 bases not matched to a gene. Germline CDR1 LNHDA, CDR2 SQIVND (reference sequence). This CDR3 reads CASSIGTGGETEAFF. The CDR3 nucleotides are TGTGCCAGTAGTATAGGCACAGGGGGTGAGACTGAAGCTTTCTTT. The full variable domain, completed using reference TRBV19 and TRBJ1-1, is DGGITQSPKYLFRKEGQNVTLSCEQNLNHDAMYWYRQDPGQGLRLIYYSQIVNDFQKGDIAEGYSVSREKKESFPLTVTSAQKNPTAFYLCASSIGTGGETEAFFGQGTRLTVV.

The J gene is TRBJ2-3, the V gene TRBV19; 9 bases are shared with TRBD1. Germline V CDR1 and CDR2: LNHDA, SQIVND (reference sequence). V was clipped by 5 bases and J by 4 bases; unmatched bases: 16. The CDR3 is made up of 18 amino acids. This CDR3 reads CASSLVGTGTGSSDTQYF. The CDR3 nucleotides read TGTGCCAGTAGTCTGGTGGGTACCGGGACAGGGTCATCAGATACGCAGTATTTT.

The rearrangement links TRBV28 to TRBJ2-4, with 7 bases matching TRBD1. CDR1 and CDR2 (germline): MDHEN, SYDVKM. With V trimmed by 5 bases and J by 4 bases, 8 bases remained unmatched. The CDR3 has 15 amino acids. CDR3 nucleotide sequence: TGTGCCAGCAGTCCGGGACAGAGATTTAAAAACATTCAGTACTTC. Amino acid sequence: CASSPGQRFKNIQYF.

V is TRBV29-1 and J is TRBJ2-3, with TRBD2 as a possible D gene (6 bases). The germline V and J ends were trimmed by 4 bases and 2 bases, with 10 bases remaining between them. Looked up from germline, CDR1 is SQVTM and CDR2 is ANQGSEA. This CDR3 has 13 amino acids. In DNA form, the CDR3 reads TGCAGCGTTGCGGGCGGGATCACAGATACGCAGTATTTT. This sequence encodes CSVAGGITDTQYF.

Only one count was recorded for this clone. The J gene is TRBJ1-2, the V gene TRBV7-9, with TRBD1 as a possible D gene (6 bases). Germline V gene sequence: CDR1 SEHNR, CDR2 FQNEAQ (reference sequence). Trimming shortened V by 5 bases and J by 2 bases, and 15 bases separated the two germline ends. This CDR3 is built from 15 residues. The CDR3 nucleotides read TGTGCCAGCAGCCCGGGGGGGGCGGGGAACTATGGCTACACCTTC. It codes for CASSPGGAGNYGYTF.

The chain joins TRBV5-1 to TRBJ1-1, with unresolved D. Germline assignment: CDR1 SGHRS and CDR2 YFSETQ. The CDR3 length is 14 residues. V shed 1 base and J shed 0 bases, with 7 bases lying between them. The CDR3 DNA is TGCGCCAGCAGCTTGTACAGTTTGAACACTGAAGCTTTCTTT. This codes for CASSLYSLNTEAFF.